These 32 T cell receptor beta chains came from one sample sequenced in a study of response to subunit inactivated influenza vaccine. TCRdb re-called the RT-PCR reads through MiXCR, storing one row per CDR3 protein. The data hold about 160,000 distinct CDR3 sequences, with around 9.9% observed a single time. The sample was non-naive T cells sorted from PBMCs, taken about 40 days after vaccination. These TCRs come from a man aged 45-65 years who received an inactivated influenza vaccine.

This clonotype was seen only a few times. A read error may account for a junction end that differs from germline. The chain has TRBV7-7 and TRBJ1-5; D gene unclear. Germline V lookup: CDR1 SSHAT, CDR2 FNYEAQ (reference sequence). The CDR3 loop spans 13 amino acids. The CDR3 protein is CASSSREGQPQHF. CDR3 DNA sequence: TGTGCTAGCAGCTCTCGGGAGGGTCAGCCCCAGCATTTT.

This clonotype was recorded a few times. The chain uses TRBV3-1 and TRBJ2-7; 7 bases fit TRBD1. There are 17 residues in the CDR3. The ends lost 5 bases at V and 0 bases at J; junction bases unmatched: 13. Germline lookup yields CDR1 LGHDT and CDR2 YNNKEL (reference sequence). For the CDR3, the DNA is TGTGCCAGCAGCATCGGAACCGGGACAGAGAGCTCCTACGAGCAGTACTTC. Protein: CASSIGTGTESSYEQYF.

The chain recombines TRBV19 with TRBJ2-4, with a tentative D call TRBD2 (5 bases). With 2 bases removed from V and 10 bases from J, the gap between germline ends came to 9 bases. CDR1 and CDR2 (germline): LNHDA, SQIVND (reference sequence). There are 12 residues in the CDR3. This CDR3 reads CASSIPPGIQYF. CDR3 nucleotide sequence: TGTGCCAGTAGTATACCACCGGGGATTCAGTACTTC.

This rearrangement joins TRBV20-1 to TRBJ2-2; TRBD1 matches 8 bases. CDR3 length: 14 residues. Trimming cost V 0 bases and J 10 bases; bases outside gene matches: 7. From germline, CDR1 is DFQATT and CDR2 SNEGSKA (reference sequence). CDR3 nucleotide sequence: TGCAGTGCTAGAGATCTCAGGGGGCATGCGGAGCTGTTTTTT. It yields the protein CSARDLRGHAELFF.

This clonotype was observed at least ten times. The genes are TRBV4-1 and TRBJ1-1; 8 nucleotides match TRBD1. The CDR3 loop spans 15 amino acids. CDR1 MGHRA and CDR2 YSYEKL come from the germline V gene. J gave up 1 base and V 5 bases, and 6 bases lay outside the gene matches. In nucleotides, the CDR3 is TGCGCCAGCAGCTCCACAGGGGGGACGAACACTGAAGCTTTCTTT. Protein product: CASSSTGGTNTEAFF.

This clonotype was detected ten times or more. The rearrangement joins TRBV7-8 to TRBJ1-1; 8 bases fit TRBD1. The V and J ends lost 6 bases and 11 bases, in that order; junction bases with no gene match: 5. Germline assignment: CDR1 SGHVS and CDR2 FQNEAQ. The CDR3 extends over 11 amino acids. The CDR3 protein is CASSSTGVAFF. As DNA, the CDR3 is TGTGCCAGCAGTTCGACAGGGGTGGCTTTCTTT.

The rearrangement joins TRBV28 to TRBJ1-1; D not certain. Trimming took 6 bases from V and 3 from J, leaving 5 bases between them. This CDR3 is built from 11 residues. Per germline, CDR1 MDHEN and CDR2 SYDVKM. In DNA form, the CDR3 reads TGTGCCAGCAGGCGGTACACTGAAGCTTTCTTT. Protein sequence: CASRRYTEAFF.

This clonotype was seen a few times. V is TRBV11-2 and J is TRBJ2-2, with unresolved D. The ends were cut back, 2 bases at V and 7 bases at J, with 5 bases in the middle. From germline, CDR1 is SGHAT and CDR2 FQNNGV. The CDR3 runs 12 residues. The CDR3 DNA follows: TGTGCCAGCAGCTTATTAAACGGGGAGCTGTTTTTT. Encoded protein: CASSLLNGELFF.

This clonotype was seen ten or more times. This sequence joins TRBV29-1 and TRBJ2-1, with TRBD1 identical over 8 bases. Germline assignment: CDR1 SQVTM and CDR2 ANQGSEA. The V segment lost 6 bases and the J segment 4 bases; nucleotides outside the gene matches: 11. This CDR3 is 15 amino acids long. The CDR3 DNA is TGCAGCGTGCACCCCGGGACAGGCTTTTACAATGAGCAGTTCTTC. Its translation is CSVHPGTGFYNEQFF.

Concerning this clonotype: One base away lies a much larger clone, so this may be a sequencing read error. The rearrangement joins TRBV7-2 to TRBJ2-7; tentatively, D is TRBD1 or TRBD2 (6 bases each). The closer fit of TRBJ2-1 to the DNA end suggests the J call may be wrong. The CDR3 runs to 14 residues. The germline CDR1 and CDR2 sequences are SGHTA and FQGNSA. CDR3 nucleotides: TGTGCCAGCAGCCCCACGGGGGCCACCTACGAGCAGTTCTTC. Translating gives CASSPTGATYEQFF.

The table lists this clonotype with a few counts. This rearrangement joins TRBV11-2 to TRBJ2-2; either TRBD1 or TRBD2 may fit D (5 bases each). The CDR3 length is 17 residues. V lost 4 bases and J lost 3, with 18 bases in between. CDR1 is SGHAT, CDR2 FQNNGV, per germline. This chain's CDR3 is CASSSPGDRGHTGELFF. Written as DNA, the CDR3 is TGTGCCAGCAGCTCCCCCGGTGATAGGGGACACACCGGGGAGCTGTTTTTT.

The chain combines TRBV5-1 with TRBJ2-7; TRBD2 matches 9 bases. From germline, CDR1 is SGHRS and CDR2 YFSETQ. There are 14 residues in the CDR3. Trimming at V came to 1 base and at J to 3 bases, leaving 2 bases not matched to a gene. CDR3 amino acids: CASSLTSGRYEQYF. CDR3 DNA sequence: TGCGCCAGCAGCTTGACTAGCGGGCGCTACGAGCAGTACTTC.

V gene TRBV10-3 combines with J gene TRBJ2-2; D perhaps matches TRBD1 (6 bases). The CDR3 runs 15 residues. The V gene's germline CDR1 is ENHRY and CDR2 SYGVKD. Trimming left V 6 bases short and J 3 bases short, with 14 bases between. CDR3 bases: TGTGCCATCAGAAAGACAGGTACTGACACCGGGGAGCTGTTTTTT. Translated: CAIRKTGTDTGELFF.

This clonotype was counted at least ten times. The chain employs TRBV20-1 and TRBJ2-2; 13 bases map to TRBD2. CDR1 is DFQATT and CDR2 is SNEGSKA in the germline V gene (reference sequence). With 2 bases clipped from V and 2 bases from J, the junction kept 8 bases outside the gene matches. This CDR3 has 18 residues. The CDR3 DNA sequence: TGCAGTGCTAGACTTCCGCCGGGACTAGCGGGAAACACCGGGGAGCTGTTTTTT. This encodes CSARLPPGLAGNTGELFF.

This clonotype was observed a handful of times. One end of the junction is discordant with germline, which a read error may explain. The rearrangement uses TRBV19 and TRBJ2-2, with D perhaps being TRBD1 or TRBD2 (5 bases each). The germline gives CDR1 LNHDA, CDR2 SQIVND (reference sequence). This CDR3 comprises 13 residues. The CDR3, as DNA: TGTGCCAGTAGTCGACAGTTCACCGGGGAGCTGTATTTT. It specifies CASSRQFTGELYF.

This chain joins TRBV2 and TRBJ2-7, with TRBD2 matching over 10 bases. The CDR3 totals 16 residues. Losses at the gene ends were 5 bases for V and 6 bases for J; bases not matched to a gene: 13. Germline V gene data show CDR1 as SNHLY and CDR2 as FYNNEI. This CDR3 is CASSNSWLAGDGEQYF. CDR3 nucleotide sequence: TGTGCCAGCAGTAACTCCTGGCTAGCGGGGGATGGCGAGCAGTACTTC.

V usage is TRBV6-1 and J usage is TRBJ1-4; D remains ambiguous. CDR1 and CDR2 from the germline V gene are MNHNS and SASEGT. The V gene lost 3 bases and the J gene lost 0 bases, with 5 bases spanning the gap. The CDR3 totals 14 residues. The chain's CDR3 is CASSERATNEKLFF. CDR3 coding DNA: TGTGCCAGCAGTGAGCGAGCAACTAATGAAAAACTGTTTTTT.

In this sample, this clonotype turned up many times. The chain has TRBV29-1 and TRBJ2-3, with D perhaps matching TRBD1 or TRBD2 (5 bases each). Trimming took off 7 bases at V and 9 bases at J, with 23 bases between the two ends. CDR3 length: 14 residues. Germline V gene data show CDR1 as SQVTM and CDR2 as ANQGSEA. CDR3 amino acids: CSAMLGAEVGTQYF. The CDR3 DNA reads TGCAGCGCTATGCTAGGGGCGGAGGTTGGGACGCAGTATTTT.

This clonotype was seen a handful of times. The V gene is TRBV7-2, the J gene TRBJ2-7; D remains ambiguous. V shed 4 bases and J shed 0 bases, with 4 bases lying between them. This CDR3 has 12 amino acids. The germline gives CDR1 SGHTA, CDR2 FQGNSA. The chain's CDR3 is CASSSISYEQYF. Written as DNA, the CDR3 is TGTGCCAGCAGCTCTATCTCCTACGAGCAGTACTTC. Filled out from reference TRBV7-2 and TRBJ2-7, the complete variable domain reads GAGVSQSPSNKVTEKGKDVELRCDPISGHTALYWYRQSLGQGLEFLIYFQGNSAPDKSGLPSDRFSAERTGGSVSTLTIQRTQQEDSAVYLCASSSISYEQYFGPGTRLTVT.

This clonotype was detected many times. The chain combines TRBV5-1 with TRBJ1-2, with D perhaps matching TRBD1 (5 bases). CDR3 length: 15 residues. Deletions cut 2 bases from V and 0 bases from J, with 11 bases between. Germline-derived CDR1 and CDR2 are SGHRS and YFSETQ. The CDR3 here is CASSFSPGTNYGYTF. In DNA form, the CDR3 reads TGCGCCAGCAGCTTTTCTCCAGGGACTAACTATGGCTACACCTTC.

A few counts support this clonotype. This chain links TRBV20-1 with TRBJ1-1; the D is unclear. Trimming took off 5 bases at V and 1 base at J, with 14 bases between the two ends. From germline, CDR1 is DFQATT and CDR2 SNEGSKA (reference sequence). This CDR3 is 14 amino acids long. This CDR3 is CSAPQEAPNTEAFF. CDR3 in DNA: TGCAGTGCTCCCCAAGAAGCACCGAACACTGAAGCTTTCTTT.

The rearrangement uses TRBV5-5 and TRBJ2-7; D is perhaps TRBD1 or TRBD2 (5 bases each). This CDR3 comprises 16 residues. V lost 0 bases, J lost 2 bases, and 15 bases lay in between. Germline loops: CDR1 SGHKS, CDR2 YYEKEE (reference sequence). The CDR3 sequence is CASSLADEVGPYEQYF. CDR3 bases: TGTGCCAGCAGCTTGGCGGACGAGGTGGGACCCTACGAGCAGTACTTC.

In this sample, this clonotype turned up a few times. The genes are TRBV4-1 and TRBJ2-1; D is uncertain. V shed 0 bases and J shed 4 bases, with 13 bases lying between them. The CDR3 loop spans 16 amino acids. Germline CDR1 and CDR2: MGHRA and YSYEKL. The CDR3 DNA follows: TGCGCCAGCAGCCAAGAACCGATGACCACGTACAATGAGCAGTTCTTC. Protein sequence: CASSQEPMTTYNEQFF.

This clonotype was picked up a small number of times. The gene calls are TRBV7-9 and TRBJ2-7; D possibly corresponds to TRBD1 (6 bases). The CDR3 is 15 amino acids. The germline gives CDR1 SEHNR, CDR2 FQNEAQ (reference sequence). Trimming took 1 base from V and 4 from J, leaving 14 bases between them. The CDR3 loop reads CASSLGAARGYEQYF. The CDR3 bases are TGTGCCAGCAGCTTAGGGGCCGCCAGGGGTTACGAGCAGTACTTC.

The chain employs TRBV3-1 and TRBJ1-1; unclear D gene. Trimming shortened V by 4 bases and J by 2 bases, and 11 bases separated the two germline ends. CDR1 and CDR2 from the germline V gene are LGHDT and YNNKEL (reference sequence). The CDR3 loop spans 14 amino acids. CDR3 DNA sequence: TGTGCCAGCAGCCCAAGCGGACGAAACACTGAAGCTTTCTTT. Amino acids: CASSPSGRNTEAFF. Supplemented by reference TRBV3-1 and TRBJ1-1, the full variable domain reads DTAVSQTPKYLVTQMGNDKSIKCEQNLGHDTMYWYKQDSKKFLKIMFSYNNKELIINETVPNRFSPKSPDKAHLNLHINSLELGDSAVYFCASSPSGRNTEAFFGQGTRLTVV.

The table lists this clonotype with many counts. The V and J genes are TRBV7-9 and TRBJ1-1; 10 positions agree with TRBD1. The V and J ends lost 4 bases and 4 bases, in that order; junction bases with no gene match: 6. The CDR3 is made up of 15 amino acids. Germline loops: CDR1 SEHNR, CDR2 FQNEAQ (reference sequence). The CDR3 spells CASSSDRGLGTEAFF. CDR3 coding DNA: TGTGCCAGCAGCTCCGACAGGGGGCTGGGCACTGAAGCTTTCTTT.

This clonotype was counted many times. The chain is built from TRBV7-2 and TRBJ1-2; 9 bases map to TRBD1. Germline V gene data show CDR1 as SGHTA and CDR2 as FQGNSA. The CDR3 is made up of 15 amino acids. The V and J ends lost 1 base and 2 bases, in that order; junction bases with no gene match: 2. The CDR3 protein is CASSLGGQGNYGYTF. The DNA for the CDR3 is TGTGCCAGCAGCTTAGGGGGACAGGGAAACTATGGCTACACCTTC.

In its sample, this clonotype was seen many times. The chain couples TRBV20-1 to TRBJ1-1; 9 nucleotides agree with TRBD1. V shed 6 bases, J shed 5 bases, and the junction held 4 bases outside the gene matches. CDR1 and CDR2 from the germline V gene are DFQATT and SNEGSKA (reference sequence). The CDR3 contains 12 residues. CDR3 in amino acids: CSAKTGGTEAFF. CDR3 bases: TGCAGTGCAAAGACAGGGGGTACTGAAGCTTTCTTT.

As DNA, the CDR3 is TGTGCCAGCAGTTACGGGGATCTCACCTTAGGGATCCAATACTTC. Amino acid sequence: CASSYGDLTLGIQYF. The J gene is TRBJ2-7, the V gene TRBV6-2 or TRBV6-3; D remains unclear. V was trimmed by 2 bases and J by 13 bases, leaving 24 bases between them. In germline, CDR1 is MNHEY, CDR2 SVGEGT. The CDR3 has 15 residues.

V usage is TRBV27 and J usage is TRBJ1-1, with D unresolved. The V end was cut by 0 bases, the J end by 1 base, with 12 bases between. The CDR3 runs 16 residues. CDR1 is MNHEY, CDR2 SMNVEV, per germline (reference sequence). The CDR3 region has the DNA TGTGCCAGCAGTTTATCGCGGGTCTACCGGAACACTGAAGCTTTCTTT. Residues: CASSLSRVYRNTEAFF.

V is TRBV20-1 and J is TRBJ2-2; 11 bases align to TRBD2. Germline CDR1 DFQATT, CDR2 SNEGSKA (reference sequence). This CDR3 region has 17 residues. The V segment lost 6 bases and the J segment 1 base; nucleotides outside the gene matches: 10. In DNA, the CDR3 is TGCAGTGCGGGATCTAATGGACTAGCGGGGAACACCGGGGAGCTGTTTTTT. This sequence encodes CSAGSNGLAGNTGELFF.

This clonotype was observed a handful of times. This chain uses TRBV7-4 with TRBJ1-6; D gene uncertain. Germline CDR1 is SGHVT and CDR2 is SQSDAQ. The ends were cut back, 0 bases at V and 4 bases at J, with 10 bases in the middle. The CDR3 has 16 amino acids. The CDR3 spells CASSLAHGRYNSPLHF. CDR3 in DNA: TGTGCCAGCAGCTTAGCCCACGGCAGATATAATTCACCCCTCCACTTT.